Shown below are 4 T cell receptor beta chains from a single sample sequenced in a study of blood T cell repertoires in COVID-19. Sequencing used immunoSEQ multiplex PCR; TCRdb keeps in-frame clones, though not all of them. This sample has about 92,000 clones, with 87% found just once. The sample comprised peripheral blood. The source of these receptors is a woman aged 60-75 years with COVID-19, enrolled during active disease.

The chain couples TRBV6-6 to TRBJ1-5; 8 bases map to TRBD1. V shed 10 bases, J shed 6 bases, and the junction held 11 bases outside the gene matches. The CDR3 consists of 14 residues. The germline gives CDR1 MNHNY, CDR2 SVGAGI (reference sequence). The CDR3 sequence is CANSVNDRGQPQHF. CDR3 DNA: TGTGCCAACAGCGTTAACGACAGGGGTCAGCCCCAGCATTTT.

The J gene is TRBJ2-3, the V gene TRBV3-1 (or the pseudogene TRBV3-2); 8 bases map to TRBD2. The CDR3 is made up of 15 amino acids. The ends lost 4 bases at V and 6 bases at J; junction bases unmatched: 9. From germline, CDR1 is LGHDT and CDR2 YNNKEL (reference sequence). Written as DNA, the CDR3 is TGTGCCAGCAGCCCACGCCGGGGGGGAGGTGATACGCAGTATTTT. Translation: CASSPRRGGGDTQYF.

The chain recombines TRBV4-1 with TRBJ1-3; 10 positions match TRBD1. Germline CDR1 reads MGHRA; CDR2 reads YSYEKL. The CDR3 spans 18 residues. The ends lost 4 bases at V and 4 bases at J; junction bases unmatched: 13. The CDR3 bases are TGCGCCAGCAGCCCGCCGCCGGGACAGGGGAATTTCGGAAACACCATATATTTT. Its protein is CASSPPPGQGNFGNTIYF.

V gene TRBV3-1 (or the pseudogene TRBV3-2) combines with J gene TRBJ1-5; 7 nucleotides agree with TRBD1. The germline gives CDR1 LGHDT, CDR2 YNNKEL (reference sequence). The ends lost 2 bases at V and 7 bases at J; junction bases unmatched: 2. There are 13 residues in the CDR3. The CDR3 region has the DNA TGTGCCAGCAGCCAAACAGGGGCCCAGCCCCAGCATTTT. It specifies CASSQTGAQPQHF.